This T cell receptor beta chain comes out of a study of T cell responses to AZD1222 COVID-19 vaccine. CDR3 length: 13 amino acids. Per germline, CDR1 SQVTM and CDR2 ANQGSEA. The germline V and J ends were trimmed by 5 bases and 2 bases, with 10 bases remaining between them. The table came from immunoSEQ multiplex PCR; TCRdb's copy has only in-frame clones and leaves some out. The table lists some 79,000 clones, 80% of them singletons. This TCR was sampled from an adult who received the AZD1222 COVID-19 vaccine. Here the sequenced sample was peripheral blood, taken 28 days after the second AZD1222 dose. The V call is TRBV29-1, the J call TRBJ1-5, with a possible D match to TRBD1 (6 bases). The CDR3 DNA reads as TGCAGCGTTTTGGAGGGGGGCAATCAGCCCCAGCATTTT. It codes for CSVLEGGNQPQHF.